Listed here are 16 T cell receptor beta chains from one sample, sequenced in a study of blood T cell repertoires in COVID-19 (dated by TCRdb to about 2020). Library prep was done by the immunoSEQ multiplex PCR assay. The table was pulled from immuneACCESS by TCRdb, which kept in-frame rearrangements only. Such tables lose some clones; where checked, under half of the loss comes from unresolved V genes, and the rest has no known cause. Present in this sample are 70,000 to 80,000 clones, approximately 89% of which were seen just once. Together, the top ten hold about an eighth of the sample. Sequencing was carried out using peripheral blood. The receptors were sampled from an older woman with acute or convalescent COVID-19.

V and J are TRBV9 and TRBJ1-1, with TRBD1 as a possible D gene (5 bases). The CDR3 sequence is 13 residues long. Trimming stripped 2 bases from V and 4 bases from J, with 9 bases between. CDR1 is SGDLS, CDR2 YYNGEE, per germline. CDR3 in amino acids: CASSVRGGTEAFF. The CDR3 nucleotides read TGTGCCAGCAGCGTTCGGGGGGGCACTGAAGCTTTCTTT.

This chain's CDR3 is CASSLARGGSLADTQYF. The CDR3 DNA reads as TGTGCCAGCAGCTTGGCCCGCGGGGGGTCTCTAGCAGATACGCAGTATTTT. V gene TRBV5-6 combines with J gene TRBJ2-3; TRBD2 matches 8 bases. Germline CDR1 reads SGHDT; CDR2 reads YYEEEE. CDR3 length equals 17 residues. The junction had 10 bases not matched to a gene; V was cut back by 0 bases and J by 4 bases. The whole variable domain, filled in from reference TRBV5-6 and TRBJ2-3, reads DAGVTQSPTHLIKTRGQQVTLRCSPKSGHDTVSWYQQALGQGPQFIFQYYEEEERQRGNFPDRFSGHQFPNYSSELNVNALLLGDSALYLCASSLARGGSLADTQYFGPGTRLTVL.

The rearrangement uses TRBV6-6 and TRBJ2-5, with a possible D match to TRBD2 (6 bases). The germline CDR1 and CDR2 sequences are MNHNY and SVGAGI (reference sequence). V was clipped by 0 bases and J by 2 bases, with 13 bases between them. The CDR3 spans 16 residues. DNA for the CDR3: TGTGCCAGCAGTTACTCGGGGGGTATAGGGCAAGAGACCCAGTACTTC. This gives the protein CASSYSGGIGQETQYF.

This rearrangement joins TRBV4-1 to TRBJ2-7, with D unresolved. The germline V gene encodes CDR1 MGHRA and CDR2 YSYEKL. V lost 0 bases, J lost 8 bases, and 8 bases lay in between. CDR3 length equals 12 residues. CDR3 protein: CASSQDGHKQYF. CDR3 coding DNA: TGCGCCAGCAGCCAAGATGGGCATAAGCAGTACTTC.

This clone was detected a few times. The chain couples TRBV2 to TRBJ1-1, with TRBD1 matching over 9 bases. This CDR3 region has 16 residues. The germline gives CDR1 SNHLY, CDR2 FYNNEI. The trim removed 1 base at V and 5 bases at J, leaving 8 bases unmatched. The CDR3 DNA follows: TGTGCCAGCAGTGAAGGGTACAGGGGGCTGGATACTGAAGCTTTCTTT. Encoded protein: CASSEGYRGLDTEAFF.

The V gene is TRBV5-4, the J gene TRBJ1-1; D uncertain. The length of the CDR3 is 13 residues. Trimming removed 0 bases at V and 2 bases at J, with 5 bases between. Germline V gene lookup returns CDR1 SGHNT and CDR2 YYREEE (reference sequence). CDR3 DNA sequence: TGTGCCAGCAGCTTGGACCTAAACACTGAAGCTTTCTTT. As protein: CASSLDLNTEAFF.

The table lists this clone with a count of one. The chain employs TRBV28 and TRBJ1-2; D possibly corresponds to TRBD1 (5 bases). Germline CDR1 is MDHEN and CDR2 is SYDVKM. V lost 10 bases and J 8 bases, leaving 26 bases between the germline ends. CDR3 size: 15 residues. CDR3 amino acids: CATHYSYGDFGGYTF. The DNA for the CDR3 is TGTGCCACCCACTATTCTTACGGGGACTTCGGAGGCTACACCTTC.

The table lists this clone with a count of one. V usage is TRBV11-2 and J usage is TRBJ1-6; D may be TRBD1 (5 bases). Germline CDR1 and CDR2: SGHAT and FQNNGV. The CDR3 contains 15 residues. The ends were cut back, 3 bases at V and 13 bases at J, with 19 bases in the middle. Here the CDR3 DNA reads TGTGCCAGCAGCTTTAGAGGACATCTGACTTCGCCCCTCCACTTT. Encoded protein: CASSFRGHLTSPLHF.

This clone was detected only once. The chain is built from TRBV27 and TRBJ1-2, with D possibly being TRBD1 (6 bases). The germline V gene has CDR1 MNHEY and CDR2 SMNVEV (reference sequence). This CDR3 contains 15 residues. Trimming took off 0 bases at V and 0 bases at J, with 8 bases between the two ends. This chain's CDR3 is CASSLSGATNYGYTF. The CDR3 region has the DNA TGTGCCAGCAGTTTATCGGGGGCGACTAACTATGGCTACACCTTC.

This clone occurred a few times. The CDR3 loop is CASSPRAGTGNTEAFF. The CDR3 nucleotides are TGCGCCAGCAGCCCAAGGGCCGGGACAGGGAACACTGAAGCTTTCTTT. This chain connects TRBV4-1 to TRBJ1-1, with 8 nucleotides matching TRBD1. CDR3 length: 16 amino acids. Germline values: CDR1 MGHRA, CDR2 YSYEKL. V was clipped by 4 bases and J by 1 base; unmatched bases: 8.

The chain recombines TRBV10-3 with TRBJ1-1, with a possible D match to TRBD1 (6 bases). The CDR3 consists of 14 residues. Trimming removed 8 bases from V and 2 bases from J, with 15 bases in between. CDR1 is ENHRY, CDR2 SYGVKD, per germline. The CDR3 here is CAIGQQGDNTEAFF. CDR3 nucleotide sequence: TGTGCCATCGGGCAACAGGGTGACAACACTGAAGCTTTCTTT.

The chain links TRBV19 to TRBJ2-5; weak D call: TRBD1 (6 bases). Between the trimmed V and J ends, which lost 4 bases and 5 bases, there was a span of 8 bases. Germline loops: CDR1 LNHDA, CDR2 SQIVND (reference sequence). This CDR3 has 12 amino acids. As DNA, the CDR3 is TGTGCCAGTAGTAAGGGGGTCGAGACCCAGTACTTC. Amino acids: CASSKGVETQYF.

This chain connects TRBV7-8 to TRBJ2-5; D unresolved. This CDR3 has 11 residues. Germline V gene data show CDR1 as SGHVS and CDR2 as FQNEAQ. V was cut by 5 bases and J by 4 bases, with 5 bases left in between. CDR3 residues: CASSGRETQYF. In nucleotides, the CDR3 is TGTGCCAGCAGCGGCCGAGAGACCCAGTACTTC.

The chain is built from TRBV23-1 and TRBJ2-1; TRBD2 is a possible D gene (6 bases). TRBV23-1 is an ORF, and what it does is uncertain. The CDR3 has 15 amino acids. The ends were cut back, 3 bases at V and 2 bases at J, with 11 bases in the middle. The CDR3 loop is CASSHPLATYNEQFF. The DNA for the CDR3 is TGCGCCAGCAGTCACCCTCTAGCGACCTACAATGAGCAGTTCTTC.

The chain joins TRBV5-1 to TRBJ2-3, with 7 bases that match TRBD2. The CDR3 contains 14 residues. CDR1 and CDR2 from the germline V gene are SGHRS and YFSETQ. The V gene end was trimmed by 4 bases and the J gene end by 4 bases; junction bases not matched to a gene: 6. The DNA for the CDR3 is TGCGCCAGCAGCGACGCACGGGGGGCAGATACGCAGTATTTT. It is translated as CASSDARGADTQYF.

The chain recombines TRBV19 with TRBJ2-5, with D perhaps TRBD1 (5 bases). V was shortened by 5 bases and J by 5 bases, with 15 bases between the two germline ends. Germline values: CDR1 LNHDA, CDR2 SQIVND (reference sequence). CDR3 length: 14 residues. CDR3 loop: CASSYRQPRETQYF. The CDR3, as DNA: TGTGCCAGTAGTTACAGACAGCCAAGGGAGACCCAGTACTTC.